The 9 T cell receptor beta chains reported below all come from one sample, sequenced in a study of shared clonotypes between healthy human individuals. Profiling relied on immunoSEQ multiplex PCR, and the TCRdb table lists in-frame clones only, not all of them. This repertoire shows a few million clones, around nine tenths found once; its top ten account for 0.13% to 0.15%. Material: naive CD4+ T cells sorted from blood. Sample subset: CD45RA+ positively selected. The receptors were gathered from a man aged 18 to 30 in good health.

Points on this clone: One end of the junction is discordant with germline, which a read error may explain. The chain carries TRBV4-1 and TRBJ2-1; no firm D call. Germline CDR1 reads MGHRA; CDR2 reads YSYEKL. CDR3 length equals 13 residues. For the CDR3, the DNA is TGCGCCAGCAGCCAAGTCTCCTGGGTGCCCTGGGTCTTC. Encoded protein: CASSQVSWVPWVF.

The rearrangement uses TRBV7-8 and TRBJ2-1; 9 positions agree with TRBD1. The CDR3 sequence is 16 residues long. The V gene's germline CDR1 is SGHVS and CDR2 FQNEAQ. After removal of 5 bases from V and 4 bases from J, the junction contained 9 bases not matched to a gene. Here the CDR3 DNA reads TGTGCCAGCAGCATATACAGGGGGCCGGGATACAATGAGCAGTTCTTC. Protein product: CASSIYRGPGYNEQFF.

This clone has a single count. The genes are TRBV6-1 and TRBJ1-5; 8 bases fit TRBD1. Germline V gene data show CDR1 as MNHNS and CDR2 as SASEGT. The CDR3 contains 14 residues. With V trimmed by 5 bases and J by 10 bases, 10 bases remained unmatched. The CDR3 region is CASSTTGVTGPQHF. CDR3 in DNA: TGTGCCAGCAGTACGACAGGGGTTACGGGACCCCAGCATTTT.

The genes are TRBV29-1 and TRBJ1-3; weak D call: TRBD1 (5 bases). This CDR3 is built from 18 residues. CDR1 is SQVTM, CDR2 ANQGSEA, per germline. Trimming took 8 bases from V and 0 from J, leaving 26 bases between them. Here the CDR3 DNA reads TGCAGCCTTGCTCAATATCCTCCGGGACCGGACTCTGGAAACACCATATATTTT. It specifies CSLAQYPPGPDSGNTIYF.

The chain carries TRBV28 and TRBJ1-6; 10 bases match TRBD1. After removal of 2 bases from V and 12 bases from J, the junction contained 7 bases not matched to a gene. The germline V gene encodes CDR1 MDHEN and CDR2 SYDVKM. This CDR3 is built from 15 residues. CDR3 nucleotide sequence: TGTGCCAGCAGTTTACCGGGACAGGGGCAGGGACCCCTCCACTTT. As protein: CASSLPGQGQGPLHF.

The chain recombines TRBV7-2 with TRBJ1-4; D is unclear. The V gene's germline CDR1 is SGHTA and CDR2 FQGNSA. The CDR3 sequence is 13 residues long. With 1 base removed from V and 7 bases from J, the gap between germline ends came to 7 bases. CDR3 region: CASSLGVSEKLFF. CDR3 coding DNA: TGTGCCAGCAGCTTAGGGGTATCTGAAAAACTGTTTTTT.

V gene TRBV11-2 combines with J gene TRBJ2-7; 12 nucleotides agree with TRBD1. The V gene's germline CDR1 is SGHAT and CDR2 FQNNGV. The CDR3 is 14 residues long. Losses at the gene ends were 5 bases for V and 6 bases for J; bases not matched to a gene: 5. The CDR3 DNA is TGTGCCAGCAGCAAGGGACAGGGGGCCCGCGAGCAGTACTTC. Its translation: CASSKGQGAREQYF.

The rearrangement joins TRBV30 to TRBJ2-5; 8 nucleotides align to TRBD2. V trimming: 1 base; J trimming: 11 bases; junction bases outside the gene matches: 3. The CDR3 totals 11 residues. The germline V gene has CDR1 GTSNPN and CDR2 SVGIG (reference sequence). The DNA for the CDR3 is TGTGCCTGGAGTGGACGGGGGGGGCAGTACTTC. It encodes CAWSGRGGQYF.

The genes are TRBV21-1 and TRBJ2-7; the listed D gene, TRBD1, was not tested against the DNA. TRBV21-1 is flagged as a pseudogene. The CDR3 extends over 15 amino acids. The CDR3 sequence is CASSTRQGAPYEQYF. CDR3 in DNA: TGTGCCAGCAGCACCCGACAGGGGGCCCCCTACGAGCAGTACTTC.